This TCR beta chain derives from a study of cytotoxic CD8 clonotypes in ibrutinib-treated CLL. Study as a whole: Partial response occurred in about 25 patients and complete response in 2; at median about 70 months, approximately 15 remained remitted and around 12 progressed. Broader study findings: Sampling of sustained-remission and progressing patients occurred at differing times. Elevated clonality accompanied ibrutinib response, with a return toward baseline values at progression.

Some clones are missing from TCRdb's copy, which holds only in-frame ones; the method was immunoSEQ multiplex PCR. The sample lists roughly 130,000 clones; about 79% were seen once. Looked up from germline, CDR1 is SGHRS and CDR2 is YFSETQ. CDR3 length: 15 amino acids. Trimming stripped 1 base from V and 1 base from J, with 11 bases between. Worth noting for this clone: The target antigen is unknown.

Genomic DNA in a quantity of roughly 2.2 micrograms was derived from cryopreserved PBMCs for TCR beta libraries. The V call is TRBV5-1, the J call TRBJ1-1; a weak D match, TRBD1 (5 bases). The receptor comes from a human donor with chronic lymphocytic leukemia. The material was PBMCs, obtained after 12 months of ibrutinib treatment. The CDR3 protein is CASSLTGPWNTEAFF. For the CDR3, the DNA is TGCGCCAGCAGCTTGACAGGACCTTGGAACACTGAAGCTTTCTTT.